These T cell receptor beta chains were read from a single sample in a study of cytomegalovirus exposure and HLA in healthy donors. Some clones are missing from TCRdb's copy, which holds only in-frame ones; the method was immunoSEQ multiplex PCR. In the table there are roughly 180,000 clones, 79% of which are singletons. Sequencing was done on a sample of PBMCs. The receptors originated from a girl aged 10 to 17 in good health and CMV-seropositive. Both conserved end residues are part of each CDR3. A D gene is named only where the DNA matches it firmly. Size is stated for part of the rows, as once, few or many counts, or as a class when the clone is expanded.

J gene | D gene | clone size | V gene | CDR3 protein | CDR3 DNA
TRBJ1-3 | TRBD1 | - | TRBV5-1 | CASSPQGTGNTIYF | TGCGCCAGCAGCCCACAGGGGACTGGAAACACCATATATTTT
TRBJ1-4 | - | - | TRBV25-1 | CASSELGASEKLFF | TGTGCCAGCAGTGAATTGGGGGCGAGTGAAAAACTGTTTTTT
TRBJ2-7 | - | once | TRBV5-8 | CASSGREQYF | TGTGCCAGCAGCGGGCGCGAGCAGTACTTC
TRBJ2-7 | TRBD1 | few | TRBV4-2 | CASSQSGTGGEQYF | TGTGCCAGCAGCCAATCCGGGACAGGGGGTGAGCAGTACTTC
TRBJ2-7 | TRBD1 | - | TRBV27 | CASSLRPTGTGVPYEQYF | TGTGCCAGCAGTTTGCGCCCAACCGGGACAGGGGTCCCCTACGAGCAGTACTTC
TRBJ2-7 | TRBD1 | - | TRBV6-1 | CASSPTGNYEQYF | TGTGCCAGCAGCCCGACAGGGAACTACGAGCAGTACTTC
TRBJ1-6 | - | - | TRBV4-1 | CASSQLLSSYNSPLHF | TGCGCCAGCAGCCAGCTACTGAGCTCCTATAATTCACCCCTCCACTTT
TRBJ1-2 | TRBD1 | - | TRBV11-2 | CASSTARRGLHGYTF | TGTGCCAGCAGCACTGCCCGGAGGGGGCTACATGGCTACACCTTC
TRBJ2-4 | TRBD2 | - | TRBV6-1 | CASSEVRSGGAFQYF | TGTGCCAGCAGTGAAGTGAGGAGCGGGGGGGCTTTTCAGTACTTC
TRBJ2-7 | TRBD2 | - | TRBV6-1 | CASGRGSEQYF | TGTGCCAGCGGGAGGGGTAGCGAGCAGTACTTC
TRBJ2-2 | TRBD1 | - | TRBV9 | CASSVAQGAIANTGELFF | TGTGCCAGCAGCGTAGCCCAGGGGGCGATTGCGAACACCGGGGAGCTGTTTTTT
TRBJ2-1 | TRBD1 | - | TRBV10-3 | CAIRDRGPYNEQFF | TGTGCCATCAGGGACAGGGGCCCCTACAATGAGCAGTTCTTC
TRBJ1-2 | TRBD1 | - | TRBV9 | CASSGAGQGLRGYTF | TGTGCCAGCAGCGGTGCAGGACAGGGCCTACGGGGCTACACCTTC